A single sample is the source of the 9 T cell receptor beta chains below, sequenced in a study of T cell responses to AZD1222 COVID-19 vaccine. Using immunoSEQ multiplex PCR, the repertoire was profiled, and TCRdb retains in-frame clones only, with some absent. This sample has about 96,000 clones; 85% to 90% occur once, and the top ten carry roughly 24%. The material sequenced was peripheral blood, taken on day 0 of AZD1222 vaccination. The source is an adult in good health.

This chain uses TRBV6-5 with TRBJ2-7; D gene uncertain. Germline CDR1 MNHEY, CDR2 SVGAGI. This CDR3 region has 12 residues. V gave up 5 bases and J gave up 3 bases, with 8 bases separating them. The CDR3 sequence is CASSLDLYEQYF. DNA for the CDR3: TGTGCCAGCAGTCTGGACCTCTACGAGCAGTACTTC.

The gene calls are TRBV2 and TRBJ2-1, with 15 bases lining up with TRBD2. The germline gives CDR1 SNHLY, CDR2 FYNNEI. Trimming took 6 bases from V and 7 from J; bases not matched to a gene: 4. The CDR3 extends over 15 amino acids. Written as DNA, the CDR3 is TGTGCCAGCAGGAGGGGGACTAGCGGGAGGAATGAGCAGTTCTTC. Encoded protein: CASRRGTSGRNEQFF.

Only one count was recorded for this clone. The V gene is TRBV6-4, the J gene TRBJ1-2; TRBD1 is a possible D gene (5 bases). CDR3 length equals 14 residues. The V end was cut by 2 bases, the J end by 0 bases, with 7 bases between. The V gene's germline CDR1 is MRHNA and CDR2 SNTAGT. CDR3 residues: CASSDATANYGYTF. In nucleotides, the CDR3 is TGTGCCAGCAGTGACGCGACAGCTAACTATGGCTACACCTTC.

This clone was recorded a few times. The chain employs TRBV5-1 and TRBJ1-6; no reliable D call. The CDR3 is made up of 19 amino acids. Trimming stripped 0 bases from V and 0 bases from J, with 16 bases between. The germline CDR1 and CDR2 sequences are SGHRS and YFSETQ. Here the CDR3 reads CASSLAVKGPVSYNSPLHF. As DNA, the CDR3 is TGCGCCAGCAGCTTGGCCGTTAAAGGGCCGGTCTCCTATAATTCACCCCTCCACTTT. Filled out from reference TRBV5-1 and TRBJ1-6, the complete variable domain reads KAGVTQTPRYLIKTRGQQVTLSCSPISGHRSVSWYQQTPGQGLQFLFEYFSETQRNKGNFPGRFSGRQFSNSRSEMNVSTLELGDSALYLCASSLAVKGPVSYNSPLHFGNGTRLTVT.

The chain has TRBV7-3 and TRBJ1-1, with 7 nucleotides matching TRBD1. Trimming took 3 bases from V and 5 from J; bases not matched to a gene: 6. There are 14 residues in the CDR3. CDR1 is SGHTA, CDR2 FQGTGA, per germline. Written as DNA, the CDR3 is TGTGCCAGCAGCTTCGGGACAGAGGGAACTGAAGCTTTCTTT. Its translation is CASSFGTEGTEAFF.

The CDR3 protein is CATSDSGGETQYF. CDR3 nucleotides: TGTGCCACCAGTGATTCTGGGGGAGAGACCCAGTACTTC. The chain employs TRBV24-1 and TRBJ2-5; D tentatively reads TRBD1 or TRBD2 (5 bases each). Germline CDR1 and CDR2: KGHDR and SFDVKD. Trimming took 2 bases from V and 4 from J, leaving 7 bases between them. CDR3 size: 13 residues.

The rearrangement joins TRBV6-2 or TRBV6-3 to TRBJ2-7; D possibly corresponds to TRBD2 (6 bases). V was cut by 4 bases and J by 6 bases, with 22 bases left in between. The CDR3 is 16 amino acids. Germline V gives CDR1 MNHEY, CDR2 SVGEGT. The CDR3 loop reads CASSFPHLAPSSEQYF. The DNA for the CDR3 is TGTGCCAGCAGTTTCCCCCACCTAGCGCCTTCGTCCGAGCAGTACTTC.

The V gene is TRBV28, the J gene TRBJ1-6, with D possibly TRBD1 on 5 matching bases. Trimming shortened V by 6 bases and J by 8 bases, and 20 bases separated the two germline ends. Germline CDR1 reads MDHEN; CDR2 reads SYDVKM. The CDR3 loop spans 16 amino acids. CDR3 sequence (DNA): TGTGCCAGCAGCCACCTCGCAGGGCTTTCCCATTCACCCCTCCACTTT. Translating it yields CASSHLAGLSHSPLHF.

To note about this clone: Different DNA sequences within this sample yield the same CDR3. V and J are TRBV11-2 and TRBJ2-7; 10 nucleotides align to TRBD2. Looked up from germline, CDR1 is SGHAT and CDR2 is FQNNGV. CDR3 length: 15 amino acids. V was pared by 0 bases and J by 4 bases, with 3 bases of the junction left unmatched. Here the CDR3 reads CASSLDLAGVYEQYF. The CDR3 DNA sequence: TGTGCCAGCAGCTTAGATCTAGCGGGAGTATACGAGCAGTACTTC.